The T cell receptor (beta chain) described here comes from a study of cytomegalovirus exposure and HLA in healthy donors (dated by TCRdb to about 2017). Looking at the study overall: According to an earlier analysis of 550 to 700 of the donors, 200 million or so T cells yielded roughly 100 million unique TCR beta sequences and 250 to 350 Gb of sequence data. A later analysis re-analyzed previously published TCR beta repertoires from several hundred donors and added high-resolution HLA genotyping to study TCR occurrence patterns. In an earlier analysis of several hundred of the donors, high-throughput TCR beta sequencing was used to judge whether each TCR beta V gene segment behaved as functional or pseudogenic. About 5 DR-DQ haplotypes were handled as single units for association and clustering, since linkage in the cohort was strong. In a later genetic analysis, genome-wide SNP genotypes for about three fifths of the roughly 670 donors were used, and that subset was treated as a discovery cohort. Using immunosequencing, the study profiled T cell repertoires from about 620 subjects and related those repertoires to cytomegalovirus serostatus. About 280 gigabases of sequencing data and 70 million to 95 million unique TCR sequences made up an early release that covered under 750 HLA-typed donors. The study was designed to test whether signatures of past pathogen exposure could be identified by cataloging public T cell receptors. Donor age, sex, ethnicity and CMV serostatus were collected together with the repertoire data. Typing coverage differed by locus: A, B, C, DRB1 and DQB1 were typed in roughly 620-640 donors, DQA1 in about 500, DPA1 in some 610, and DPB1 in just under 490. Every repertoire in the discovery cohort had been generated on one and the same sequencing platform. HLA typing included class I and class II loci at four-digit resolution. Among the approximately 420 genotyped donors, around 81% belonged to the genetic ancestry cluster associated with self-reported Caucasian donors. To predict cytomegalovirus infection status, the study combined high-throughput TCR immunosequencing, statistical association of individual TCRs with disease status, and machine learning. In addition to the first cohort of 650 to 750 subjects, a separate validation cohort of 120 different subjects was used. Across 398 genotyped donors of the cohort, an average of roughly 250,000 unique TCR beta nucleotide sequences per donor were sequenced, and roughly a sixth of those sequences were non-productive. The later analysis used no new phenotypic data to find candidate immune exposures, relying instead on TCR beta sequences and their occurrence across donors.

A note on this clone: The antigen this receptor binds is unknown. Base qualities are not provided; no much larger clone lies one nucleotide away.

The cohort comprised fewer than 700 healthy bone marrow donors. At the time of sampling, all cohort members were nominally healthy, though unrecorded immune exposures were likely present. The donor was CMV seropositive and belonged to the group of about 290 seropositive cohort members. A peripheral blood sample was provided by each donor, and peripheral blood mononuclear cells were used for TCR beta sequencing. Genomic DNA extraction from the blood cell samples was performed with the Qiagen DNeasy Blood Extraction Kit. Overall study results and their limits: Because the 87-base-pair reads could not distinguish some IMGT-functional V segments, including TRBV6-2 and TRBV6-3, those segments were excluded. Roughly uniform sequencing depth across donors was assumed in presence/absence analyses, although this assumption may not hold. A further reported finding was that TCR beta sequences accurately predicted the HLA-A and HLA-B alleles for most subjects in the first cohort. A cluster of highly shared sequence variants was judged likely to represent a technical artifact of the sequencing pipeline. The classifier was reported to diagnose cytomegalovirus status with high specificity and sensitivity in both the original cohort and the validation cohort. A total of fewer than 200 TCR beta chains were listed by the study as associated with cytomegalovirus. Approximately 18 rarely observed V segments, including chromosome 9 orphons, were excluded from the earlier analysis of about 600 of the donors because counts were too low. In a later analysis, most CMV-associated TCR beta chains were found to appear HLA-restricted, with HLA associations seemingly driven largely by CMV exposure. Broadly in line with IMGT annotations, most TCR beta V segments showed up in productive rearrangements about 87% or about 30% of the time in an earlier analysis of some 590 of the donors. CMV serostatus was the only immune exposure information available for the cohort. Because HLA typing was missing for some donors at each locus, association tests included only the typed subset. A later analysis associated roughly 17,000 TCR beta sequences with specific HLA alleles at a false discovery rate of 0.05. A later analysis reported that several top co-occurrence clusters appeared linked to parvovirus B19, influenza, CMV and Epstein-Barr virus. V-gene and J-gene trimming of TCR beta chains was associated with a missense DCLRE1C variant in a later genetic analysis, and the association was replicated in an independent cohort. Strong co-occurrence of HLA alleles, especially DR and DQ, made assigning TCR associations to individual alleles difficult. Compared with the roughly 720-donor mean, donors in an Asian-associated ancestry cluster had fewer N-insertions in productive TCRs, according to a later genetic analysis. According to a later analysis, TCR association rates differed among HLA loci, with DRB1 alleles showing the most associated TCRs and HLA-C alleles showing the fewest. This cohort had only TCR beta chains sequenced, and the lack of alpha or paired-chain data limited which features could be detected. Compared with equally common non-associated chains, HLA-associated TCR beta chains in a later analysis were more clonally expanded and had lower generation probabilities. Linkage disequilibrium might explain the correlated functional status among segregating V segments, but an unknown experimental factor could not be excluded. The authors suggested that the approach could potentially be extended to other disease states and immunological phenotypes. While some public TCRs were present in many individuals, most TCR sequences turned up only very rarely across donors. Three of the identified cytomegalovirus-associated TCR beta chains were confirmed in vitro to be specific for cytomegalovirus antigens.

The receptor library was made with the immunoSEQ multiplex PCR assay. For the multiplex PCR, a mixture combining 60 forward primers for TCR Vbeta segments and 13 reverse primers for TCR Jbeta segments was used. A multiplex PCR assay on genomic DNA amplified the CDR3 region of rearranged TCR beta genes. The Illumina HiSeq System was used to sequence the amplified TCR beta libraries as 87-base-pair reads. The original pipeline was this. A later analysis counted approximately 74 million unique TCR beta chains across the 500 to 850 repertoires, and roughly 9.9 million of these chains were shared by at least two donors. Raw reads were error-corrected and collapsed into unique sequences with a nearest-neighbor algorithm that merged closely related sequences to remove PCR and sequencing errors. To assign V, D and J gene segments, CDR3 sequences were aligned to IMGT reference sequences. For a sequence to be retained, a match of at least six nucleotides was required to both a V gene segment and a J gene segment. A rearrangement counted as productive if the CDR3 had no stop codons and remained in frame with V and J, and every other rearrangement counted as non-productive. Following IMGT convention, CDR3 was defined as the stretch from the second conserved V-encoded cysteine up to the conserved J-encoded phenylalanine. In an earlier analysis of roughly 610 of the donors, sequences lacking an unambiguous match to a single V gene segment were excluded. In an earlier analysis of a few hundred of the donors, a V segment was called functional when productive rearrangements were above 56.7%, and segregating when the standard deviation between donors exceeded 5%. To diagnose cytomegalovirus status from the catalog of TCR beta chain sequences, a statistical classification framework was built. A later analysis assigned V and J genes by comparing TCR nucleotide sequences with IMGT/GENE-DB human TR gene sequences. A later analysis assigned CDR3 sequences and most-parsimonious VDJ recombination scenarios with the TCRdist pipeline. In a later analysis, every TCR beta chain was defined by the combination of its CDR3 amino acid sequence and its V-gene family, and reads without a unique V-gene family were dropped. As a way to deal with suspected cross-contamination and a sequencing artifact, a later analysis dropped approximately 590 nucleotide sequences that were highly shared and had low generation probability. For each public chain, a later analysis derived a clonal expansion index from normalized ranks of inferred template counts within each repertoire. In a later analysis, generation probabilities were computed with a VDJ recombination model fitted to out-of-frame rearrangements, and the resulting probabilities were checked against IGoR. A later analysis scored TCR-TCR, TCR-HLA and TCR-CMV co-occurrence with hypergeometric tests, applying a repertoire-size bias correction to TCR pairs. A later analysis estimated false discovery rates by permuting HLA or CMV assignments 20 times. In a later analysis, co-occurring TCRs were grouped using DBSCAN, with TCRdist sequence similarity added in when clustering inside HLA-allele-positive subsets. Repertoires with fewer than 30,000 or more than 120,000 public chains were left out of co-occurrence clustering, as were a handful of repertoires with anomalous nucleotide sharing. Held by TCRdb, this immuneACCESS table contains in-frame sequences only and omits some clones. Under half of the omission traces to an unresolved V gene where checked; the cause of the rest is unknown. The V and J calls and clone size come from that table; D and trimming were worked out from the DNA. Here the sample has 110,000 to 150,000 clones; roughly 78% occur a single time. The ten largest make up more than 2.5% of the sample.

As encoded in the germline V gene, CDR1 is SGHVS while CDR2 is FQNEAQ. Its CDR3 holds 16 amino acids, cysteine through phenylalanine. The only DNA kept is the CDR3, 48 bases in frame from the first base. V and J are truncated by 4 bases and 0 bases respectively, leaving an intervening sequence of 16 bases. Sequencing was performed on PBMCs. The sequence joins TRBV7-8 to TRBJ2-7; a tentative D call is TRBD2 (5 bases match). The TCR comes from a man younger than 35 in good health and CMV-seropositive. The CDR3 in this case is CASSYEESRDSYEQYF. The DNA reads TGTGCCAGCAGCTATGAAGAATCCCGGGACTCCTACGAGCAGTACTTC.